Listed below are T cell receptor beta chains from one sample, sequenced in a study of blood T cell repertoires in COVID-19. Libraries were prepared by immunoSEQ multiplex PCR; TCRdb keeps only in-frame clonotypes and omits some of them. The sample consists of fewer than 250,000 clones, 85% to 90% of them appearing once. Sequenced: peripheral blood. Receptor source: a man aged 25-45 years with COVID-19, enrolled during active disease. Both conserved end residues are part of each CDR3. D genes are given only for firm matches. Expanded clones are given a class, and other clones once, few, many or no size at all.

.	.	13	TRBV28	TRBJ1-5	TGTGCCAGCAGTTTTCACGGTAATCAGCCCCAGCATTTT	CASSFHGNQPQHF
.	.	14	TRBV4-2	TRBJ2-1	TGTGCCAGCAGCCAAGTCACAGGGATGAATGAGCAGTTCTTC	CASSQVTGMNEQFF
.	once	13	TRBV28	TRBJ1-3	TGTGCCAGCAGGAGTCCCTCTGGAAACACCATATATTTT	CASRSPSGNTIYF
.	.	15	TRBV7-6	TRBJ2-7	TGTGCCAGCAGCTTAGTAGTTGAAAGCTCCTACGAGCAGTACTTC	CASSLVVESSYEQYF
TRBD1	.	15	TRBV5-1	TRBJ2-1	TGCGCCAGCAGCTTGGGACAGGGCTCCTACAATGAGCAGTTCTTC	CASSLGQGSYNEQFF
TRBD1	.	15	TRBV5-5	TRBJ2-7	TGTGCCAGCAGCTTACCCCGGACAGGTCCCTACGAGCAGTACTTC	CASSLPRTGPYEQYF
.	few	17	TRBV7-8	TRBJ2-1	TGTGCCAGCAGCTTACCCCCCCTAGCGCGCTCCTACAATGAGCAGTTCTTC	CASSLPPLARSYNEQFF
.	once	16	TRBV4-3	TRBJ1-2	TGCGCCAGCAGCCAAGTGTCGGGTCCACTCTCCTATGGCTACACCTTC	CASSQVSGPLSYGYTF
.	.	14	TRBV10-3	TRBJ1-2	TGTGCCACCACTAATGCCGGTATAGACTATGGCTACACCTTC	CATTNAGIDYGYTF
TRBD2	.	17	TRBV7-9	TRBJ2-6	TGTGCCAGCAGCTTTAGCGGGTTGAGCTCTGGGGCCAACGTCCTGACTTTC	CASSFSGLSSGANVLTF
.	.	13	TRBV6-5	TRBJ1-5	TGTGCCAGCAGTTACAGCCCCAATCAGCCCCAGCATTTT	CASSYSPNQPQHF
TRBD1	few	12	TRBV28	TRBJ1-2	TGTGCCAGCAGTTTAGACAGGGATGGCTACACCTTC	CASSLDRDGYTF
.	.	16	TRBV6-5	TRBJ2-7	TGTGCCAGCAGTTACTCTAGGCCCGGACGGGGGTACGAGCAGTACTTC	CASSYSRPGRGYEQYF
TRBD1	.	14	TRBV25-1	TRBJ2-5	TGTGCCAGCCAGACGACAGGGGCGCGGGAGACCCAGTACTTC	CASQTTGARETQYF
.	.	12	TRBV3-1/TRBV3-2	TRBJ2-7	TGTGCCAGCAGCCTCCCCCCGGGCGAGCAGTACTTC	CASSLPPGEQYF
.	.	11	TRBV24-1	TRBJ1-2	TGTGCCACCAGTGATTATAGCGGCTACACCTTC	CATSDYSGYTF
TRBD1	.	14	TRBV7-3	TRBJ2-7	TGTGCCAGCAGCGAAGGACAGGGGGCTTACGAGCAGTACTTC	CASSEGQGAYEQYF
.	.	15	TRBV7-2	TRBJ2-7	TGTGCCAGCAGCCCCAGCGGACGGGGGATCTACGAGCAGTACTTC	CASSPSGRGIYEQYF
TRBD1	.	18	TRBV7-3	TRBJ2-7	TGTGCCAGCAGCTTAAATGAGGGTCGGGGGACAGGACCCTACGAGCAGTACTTC	CASSLNEGRGTGPYEQYF
TRBD2	.	14	TRBV10-3	TRBJ2-3	TGTGCCATCAGTCTAGCGGGGGCGTCAGATACGCAGTATTTT	CAISLAGASDTQYF
.	once	13	TRBV12-3/TRBV12-4	TRBJ2-7	TGTGCCAGCAGGCGGACAGAGACCTACGAGCAGTACTTC	CASRRTETYEQYF
TRBD1	few	13	TRBV15	TRBJ2-7	TGTGCCACCAGAGGGGGCGGCGGCTACGAGCAGTACTTC	CATRGGGGYEQYF
TRBD1	.	15	TRBV15	TRBJ2-7	TGTGCCACCACTGGAACAGGGGAGAGCTCCTACGAGCAGTACTTC	CATTGTGESSYEQYF
TRBD2	.	18	TRBV7-9	TRBJ2-3	TGTGCCAGCAGCTTAGGCTGGACTAGCGGGAGGGCCGCAGATACGCAGTATTTT	CASSLGWTSGRAADTQYF
.	.	14	TRBV15	TRBJ1-2	TGTGCCACCGCACAGGCCCTCGGAGGGTATGGCTACACCTTC	CATAQALGGYGYTF
TRBD1	.	15	TRBV7-9	TRBJ1-4	TGTGCCAGCAGCGTCTACCGGGACAGTGGTGAAAAACTGTTTTTT	CASSVYRDSGEKLFF
TRBD1	.	15	TRBV5-4	TRBJ1-1	TGTGCCAGCAGCTCAAGACAGGGAGCGGACACTGAAGCTTTCTTT	CASSSRQGADTEAFF
.	.	12	TRBV29-1	TRBJ1-1	TGCAGCGTTGAAGGGCTTAACACTGAAGCTTTCTTT	CSVEGLNTEAFF
.	.	14	TRBV27	TRBJ1-5	TGTGCCAGCAGTTCACAGGGCGTCGGGCAGCCCCAGCATTTT	CASSSQGVGQPQHF
TRBD2	.	15	TRBV5-4	TRBJ2-3	TGTGCCAGCAGCATAGCTAGCGGTAGCACAGATACGCAGTATTTT	CASSIASGSTDTQYF
TRBD1	.	14	TRBV7-2	TRBJ2-5	TGTGCCAGCAGCTTGGACAGGGCGGGGGAGACCCAGTACTTC	CASSLDRAGETQYF
TRBD1	.	14	TRBV10-3	TRBJ2-5	TGTGCCATCAGTGGGGGACAGTACCAAGAGACCCAGTACTTC	CAISGGQYQETQYF
.	.	13	TRBV7-2	TRBJ1-4	TGTGCCAGCAGCATAAACTACAGGGAAAAACTGTTTTTT	CASSINYREKLFF
TRBD1	.	12	TRBV29-1	TRBJ2-5	TGCAGCGTGGACAGGGGGATTGAGACCCAGTACTTC	CSVDRGIETQYF
.	.	13	TRBV29-1	TRBJ1-5	TGCAGCGTTGGGGAGGGGTGGAATCAGCCCCAGCATTTT	CSVGEGWNQPQHF
.	few	13	TRBV28	TRBJ2-1	TGTGCCAGCAGAGAGGGCACCTACAATGAGCAGTTCTTC	CASREGTYNEQFF
TRBD1	.	15	TRBV12-5	TRBJ1-5	TGTGCTAGTGTCCGCGGGACAGCGACGAATCAGCCCCAGCATTTT	CASVRGTATNQPQHF
.	.	11	TRBV28	TRBJ2-3	TGTGCCAGCAGTTTCAGTAATACGCAGTATTTT	CASSFSNTQYF
TRBD1	.	14	TRBV6-6	TRBJ2-7	TGTGCCAGCAACGGACAGGGCCCTCCCTACGAGCAGTACTTC	CASNGQGPPYEQYF
.	.	15	TRBV5-1	TRBJ2-1	TGCGCCAGCAGCTTGGGGCGGGTACCTTACAATGAGCAGTTCTTC	CASSLGRVPYNEQFF
.	.	13	TRBV28	TRBJ1-5	TGTGCCTCGCGTATGGGAGGAGATCAGCCCCAGCATTTT	CASRMGGDQPQHF
TRBD2	.	15	TRBV28	TRBJ2-1	TGTGCCAGCAGTTTTAGTACGGGAGGAAGCAATGAGCAGTTCTTC	CASSFSTGGSNEQFF
TRBD1	.	16	TRBV9	TRBJ1-4	TGTGCCAGCAGCGTGGGACAGGGTACAACTAATGAAAAACTGTTTTTT	CASSVGQGTTNEKLFF
.	few	14	TRBV27	TRBJ1-5	TGTGCCAGCAGTTCCCGGGAGGACCTGGGGCCCCAGCATTTT	CASSSREDLGPQHF
TRBD1	.	17	TRBV2	TRBJ2-6	TGTGCCAGCTCCGAGGGACAGGGGGCGGGAGGGGCCAACGTCCTGACTTTC	CASSEGQGAGGANVLTF
TRBD2	.	15	TRBV4-1	TRBJ2-1	TGCGCCAGCAGCTCTTTAGCGGGGGGGCCCAATGAGCAGTTCTTC	CASSSLAGGPNEQFF
TRBD2	.	17	TRBV4-2	TRBJ2-5	TGTGCCAGCAGCCCTAGGACTAGCGGGGGGTACCAAGAGACCCAGTACTTC	CASSPRTSGGYQETQYF
.	.	15	TRBV28	TRBJ2-7	TGTGCCAGCAGTTTAGGGCAGCTTAGCTCCTACGAGCAGTACTTC	CASSLGQLSSYEQYF
.	.	13	TRBV5-1	TRBJ1-2	TGCGCCAGCAGCCTCGGACTGAACTATGGCTACACCTTC	CASSLGLNYGYTF
.	.	13	TRBV12-3/TRBV12-4	TRBJ2-1	TGTGCCAGCGGACTACAGGATTACAATGAGCAGTTCTTC	CASGLQDYNEQFF
.	.	16	TRBV6-5	TRBJ1-6	TGTGCCAGCAGTTACGGCAGGGCCCTATATAATTCACCCCTCCACTTT	CASSYGRALYNSPLHF
TRBD1	.	14	TRBV5-1	TRBJ2-7	TGCGCCAGCTCCAGGACAGGGGACAGGGACGAGCAGTACTTC	CASSRTGDRDEQYF